This T cell receptor beta chain came from a study of technical replicates of blood from a handful of donors (dated by TCRdb to the late 2010s). According to the germline V gene (reference sequence), CDR1 reads PRHDT and CDR2 reads FYEKMQ. The CDR3 measures 17 amino acids from cysteine to phenylalanine. Just the 51-base CDR3 DNA is kept, in frame starting at base 1. V lost 4 bases and J lost 6 bases, and the count of bases not matched to a germline gene is 7. Concerning this clone: The clone's antigen remains unknown. Base qualities are missing; no much larger clone stands one base away.

Library creation used the immunoSEQ multiplex PCR assay. Sourced from immuneACCESS, this table was stored by TCRdb with only in-frame sequences that have V and J called. A share of the clones is absent; for the studies checked, an unresolved V gene accounts for under half, and the remainder has no known explanation. A total of nearly 80,000 clones appear in this sample, roughly 96% of them only once. The ten largest make up roughly 0.35% of the sample. What was sequenced was T cells isolated from PBMCs. The origin of this receptor is a human donor in good health. The chain is encoded by TRBV13 joined to TRBJ2-2; 14 middle bases align to TRBD2. The CDR3 loop reads CASSYDGLAGGPGELFF. The nucleotides are TGTGCCAGCAGCTATGATGGACTAGCGGGAGGTCCCGGGGAGCTGTTTTTT.